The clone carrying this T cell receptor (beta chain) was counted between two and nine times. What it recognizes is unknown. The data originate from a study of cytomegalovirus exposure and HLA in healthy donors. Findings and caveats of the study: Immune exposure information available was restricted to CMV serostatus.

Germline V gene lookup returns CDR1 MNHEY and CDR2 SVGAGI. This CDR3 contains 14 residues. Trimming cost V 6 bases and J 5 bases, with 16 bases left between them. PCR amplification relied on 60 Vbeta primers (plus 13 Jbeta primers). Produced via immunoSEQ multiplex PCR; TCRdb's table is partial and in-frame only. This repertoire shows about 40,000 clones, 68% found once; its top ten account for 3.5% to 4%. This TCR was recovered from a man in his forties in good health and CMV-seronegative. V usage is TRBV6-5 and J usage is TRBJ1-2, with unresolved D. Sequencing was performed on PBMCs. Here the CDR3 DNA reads TGTGCCAGCAGGGAGGGCGTCGATTGGTATGGCTACACCTTC. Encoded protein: CASREGVDWYGYTF.